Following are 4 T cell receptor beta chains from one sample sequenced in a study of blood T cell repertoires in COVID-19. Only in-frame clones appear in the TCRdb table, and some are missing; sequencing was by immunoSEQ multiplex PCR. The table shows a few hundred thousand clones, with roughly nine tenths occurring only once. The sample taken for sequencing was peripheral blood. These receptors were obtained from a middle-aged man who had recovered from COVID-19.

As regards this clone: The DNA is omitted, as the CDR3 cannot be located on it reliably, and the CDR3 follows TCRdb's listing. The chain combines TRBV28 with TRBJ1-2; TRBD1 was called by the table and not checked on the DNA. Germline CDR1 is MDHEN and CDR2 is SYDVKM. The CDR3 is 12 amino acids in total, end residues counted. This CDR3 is CASTVGQGILSF.

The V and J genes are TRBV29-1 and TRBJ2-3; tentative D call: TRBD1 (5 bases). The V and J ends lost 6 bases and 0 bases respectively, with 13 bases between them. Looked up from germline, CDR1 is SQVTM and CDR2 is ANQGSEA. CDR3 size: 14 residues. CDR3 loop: CSVTPGSSTDTQYF. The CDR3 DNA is TGCAGCGTCACCCCAGGGTCTAGCACAGATACGCAGTATTTT.

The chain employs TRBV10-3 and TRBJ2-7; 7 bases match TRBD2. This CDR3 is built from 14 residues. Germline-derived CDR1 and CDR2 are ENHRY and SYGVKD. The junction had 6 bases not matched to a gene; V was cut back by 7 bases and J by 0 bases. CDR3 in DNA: TGTGCCATCACCCCTCTAGCGGACTCCTACGAGCAGTACTTC. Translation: CAITPLADSYEQYF.

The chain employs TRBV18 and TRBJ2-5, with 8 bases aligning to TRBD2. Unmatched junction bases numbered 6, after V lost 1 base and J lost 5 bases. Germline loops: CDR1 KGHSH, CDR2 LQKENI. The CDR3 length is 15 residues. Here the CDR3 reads CASSPQAGAGETQYF. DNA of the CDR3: TGTGCCAGCTCACCACAAGCGGGAGCGGGTGAGACCCAGTACTTC.